This T cell receptor beta chain is from a study of memory CD4+ T cells and cytomegalovirus serostatus. The sort gate was single viable CD3+CD4+CD8-CD45RO+ cells for memory CD4+ T cells. This clone occurred once. Its specificity is unknown. V was clipped by 9 bases and J by 3 bases, with 14 bases between them. CDR3 length: 13 amino acids. Germline values: CDR1 MNHEY, CDR2 SVGAGI. Study-level points and caveats: Of 150 to 200 reported CMV TCRbeta sequences, just over 65 were found in memory CD4+ repertoires. Suggested: most of the CMV-linked TCR signature lies in CD4+ memory cells.

Original data processing: After removing out-of-frame reads, under 2.5 million distinct TCRbeta sequences remained. Assay used: immunoSEQ multiplex PCR; TCRdb lists only in-frame clones, some missing. V and J calls plus clone size are reproduced from that table; the DNA served to infer D and trimming. The table has 50,000 to 65,000 clones, approximately 77% seen once. The sequencing input was memory CD4+ T cells from blood. The origin of this receptor is an adult in good health and CMV-seronegative. The chain employs TRBV6-5 and TRBJ1-2; D call uncertain. The CDR3 coding sequence is TGTGCCAGTCACCTCGGAAGACACTATGGCTACACCTTC. Translating gives CASHLGRHYGYTF.